Each of the 14 T cell receptor beta chains below was sequenced from the same sample in a study of spatial heterogeneity in lung cancer. Study-wide results and caveats: Mutation tallies in tumors tracked expanded intratumoral alpha and beta TCR counts.

TCRdb re-called the 5' RACE reads through MiXCR, storing one row per CDR3 protein. The table has 7,500 to 9,500 distinct CDR3 sequences, roughly 6% seen once; the top ten hold roughly 25%. Their antigens remain unidentified. The time point was: sample taken at primary tumor resection. The sequencing here drew on lung tumor tissue, taken at surgery. Receptor source: a female donor with early-stage non-small cell lung cancer.

At least ten counts were recorded for this clonotype. V usage is TRBV20-1 and J usage is TRBJ2-2; 10 bases match TRBD2. The CDR3 runs to 15 residues. From germline, CDR1 is DFQATT and CDR2 SNEGSKA (reference sequence). Germline trimming cut 1 base from V and 7 bases from J; bases unmatched to any gene: 6. The CDR3 spells CSARGPLAGVGELFF. CDR3 DNA: TGCAGTGCTAGAGGGCCCCTAGCGGGAGTCGGGGAGCTGTTTTTT.

This clonotype was seen ten or more times. This chain connects TRBV12-3 or TRBV12-4 to TRBJ1-5; D is undetermined. V was cut by 3 bases and J by 9 bases, with 12 bases left in between. This CDR3 is built from 13 residues. The CDR3 sequence is CASSFNPQRPQHF. The CDR3 DNA reads as TGTGCCAGCAGTTTTAACCCACAGAGGCCCCAGCATTTT.

In its sample, this clonotype was seen many times. CDR3 nucleotide sequence: TGTTCGGGGAATCAGCCCCAGCATTTT. Protein sequence: CSGNQPQHF. The chain joins TRBV6-7 to TRBJ1-5; D is unresolved. TRBV6-7 falls under the ORF class, with uncertain function. This CDR3 spans 9 amino acids.

This clonotype has ten or more counts. The gene calls are TRBV11-3 and TRBJ2-1; 11 nucleotides align to TRBD2. Looked up from germline, CDR1 is SGHNT and CDR2 is YENEEA. V dropped 4 bases and J dropped 6; count of bases not matched to a gene: 11. The CDR3 extends over 17 amino acids. This CDR3 is CASSSGSSLAGGNEQFF. CDR3 nucleotides: TGTGCCAGCAGCTCTGGTTCGAGTCTAGCGGGGGGCAATGAGCAGTTCTTC. Looking up the rest from reference TRBV11-3 and TRBJ2-1 gives the full variable domain: EAGVVQSPRYKIIEKKQPVAFWCNPISGHNTLYWYLQNLGQGPELLIRYENEEAVDDSQLPKDRFSAERLKGVDSTLKIQPAELGDSAVYLCASSSGSSLAGGNEQFFGPGTRLTVL.

This clonotype was counted many times. This chain uses TRBV10-3 with TRBJ2-3; D uncertain. The CDR3 length is 11 residues. Germline V gene sequence: CDR1 ENHRY, CDR2 SYGVKD. Trimming pared 2 bases from V and 7 bases from J, leaving 4 bases between. Here the CDR3 DNA reads TGTGCCATCAGTGAGGGGAATACGCAGTATTTT. This gives the protein CAISEGNTQYF.

The sample holds many counts of this clonotype. This rearrangement joins TRBV6-5 to TRBJ2-3; D not resolved. V lost 4 bases to trimming and J lost 2 bases, with 10 bases between them. The length of the CDR3 is 14 residues. In germline, CDR1 is MNHEY, CDR2 SVGAGI. The CDR3 here is CASSLTAFTDTQYF. As DNA, the CDR3 is TGTGCCAGCAGTTTAACAGCTTTCACAGATACGCAGTATTTT.

The table lists this clonotype with many counts. The chain combines TRBV5-4 with TRBJ2-7; perhaps TRBD2 as D (5 bases). The V end lost 5 bases, the J end lost 3 bases, and 9 bases lay between the germline ends. CDR1 and CDR2 from the germline V gene are SGHNT and YYREEE (reference sequence). This CDR3 comprises 12 residues. The CDR3 DNA follows: TGTGCCAGCAGTCTGGACTTCTACGAGCAGTACTTC. Protein: CASSLDFYEQYF.

This clonotype was observed at least ten times. The rearrangement joins TRBV2 to TRBJ2-7; D perhaps matches TRBD2 (6 bases). V gave up 4 bases and J gave up 2 bases, with 12 bases separating them. The CDR3 runs to 14 residues. Germline V lookup: CDR1 SNHLY, CDR2 FYNNEI. The chain's CDR3 is CASSAGLVPYEQYF. The CDR3 nucleotides are TGTGCCAGCAGTGCGGGACTGGTCCCCTACGAGCAGTACTTC.

This clonotype is labeled as medium-sized. The V and J genes are TRBV4-2 and TRBJ2-1; TRBD2 aligns across 14 bases. Germline values: CDR1 LGHNA, CDR2 YNFKEQ. The CDR3 length is 18 residues. The trim removed 0 bases at V and 9 bases at J, leaving 10 bases unmatched. CDR3 coding DNA: TGTGCCAGCAGCCAAGACCCGGGGACTAGCGGGAGACACTCTGAGCAGTTCTTC. Protein sequence: CASSQDPGTSGRHSEQFF.

This clonotype was counted at least ten times. V gene TRBV7-2 combines with J gene TRBJ2-1; 12 bases align to TRBD1. The CDR3 sequence is 15 residues long. V shed 3 bases, J shed 9 bases, and the junction held 6 bases outside the gene matches. Germline-derived CDR1 and CDR2 are SGHTA and FQGNSA. In DNA, the CDR3 is TGTGCCAGCAGCTTCGGGGACAGGGGGCATACTGAGCAGTTCTTC. Amino acid sequence: CASSFGDRGHTEQFF.

This clonotype was picked up many times. This sequence joins TRBV5-1 and TRBJ1-2; perhaps TRBD1 as D (6 bases). The germline CDR1 and CDR2 sequences are SGHRS and YFSETQ. The CDR3 extends over 15 amino acids. Trimming pared 0 bases from V and 3 bases from J, leaving 12 bases between. CDR3 sequence: CASSLDGGRYYGYTF. CDR3 nucleotides: TGCGCCAGCAGCTTGGATGGGGGGCGCTACTATGGCTACACCTTC.

This clonotype was seen ten or more times. The CDR3 here is CASSLKPGAGVNEQFF. Here the CDR3 DNA reads TGTGCCAGCAGCTTAAAACCAGGGGCTGGGGTCAATGAGCAGTTCTTC. The chain couples TRBV7-3 to TRBJ2-1; tentative D call: TRBD1 (6 bases). CDR1 and CDR2 (germline): SGHTA, FQGTGA. The CDR3 contains 16 residues. V shed 1 base and J shed 6 bases, with 16 bases lying between them.

This clonotype was counted only a few times. This chain joins TRBV6-5 and TRBJ2-7; D remains ambiguous. Trimming removed 6 bases from V and 0 bases from J, with 15 bases in between. The CDR3 is 15 residues long. CDR1 is MNHEY and CDR2 is SVGAGI in the germline V gene. In DNA form, the CDR3 reads TGTGCCAGCAGGTATCTGGTCGGCAGCTCCTACGAGCAGTACTTC. It translates to CASRYLVGSSYEQYF.

This clonotype is large by share. V gene TRBV28 combines with J gene TRBJ2-7; D gene ambiguous. The CDR3 totals 14 residues. Trimming cost V 4 bases and J 2 bases, with 12 bases left between them. Germline CDR1 reads MDHEN; CDR2 reads SYDVKM. Written as DNA, the CDR3 is TGTGCCAGCAGTTATCAGCGTAACCCCTACGAGCAGTACTTC. Protein: CASSYQRNPYEQYF.